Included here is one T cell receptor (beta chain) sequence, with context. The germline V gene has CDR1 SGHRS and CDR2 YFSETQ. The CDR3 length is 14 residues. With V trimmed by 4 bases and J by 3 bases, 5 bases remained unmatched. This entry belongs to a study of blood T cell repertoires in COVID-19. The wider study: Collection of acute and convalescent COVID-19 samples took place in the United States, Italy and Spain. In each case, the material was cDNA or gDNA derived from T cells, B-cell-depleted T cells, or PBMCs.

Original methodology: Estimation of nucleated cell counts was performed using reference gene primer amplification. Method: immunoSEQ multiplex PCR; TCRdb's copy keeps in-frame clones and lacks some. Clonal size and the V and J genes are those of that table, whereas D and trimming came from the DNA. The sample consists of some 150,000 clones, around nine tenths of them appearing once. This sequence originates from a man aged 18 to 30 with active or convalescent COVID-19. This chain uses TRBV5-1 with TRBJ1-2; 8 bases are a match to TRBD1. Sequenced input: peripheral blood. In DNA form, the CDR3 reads TGCGCCAGCAGCAAAGGACAGGGTGACTATGGCTACACCTTC. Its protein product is CASSKGQGDYGYTF.